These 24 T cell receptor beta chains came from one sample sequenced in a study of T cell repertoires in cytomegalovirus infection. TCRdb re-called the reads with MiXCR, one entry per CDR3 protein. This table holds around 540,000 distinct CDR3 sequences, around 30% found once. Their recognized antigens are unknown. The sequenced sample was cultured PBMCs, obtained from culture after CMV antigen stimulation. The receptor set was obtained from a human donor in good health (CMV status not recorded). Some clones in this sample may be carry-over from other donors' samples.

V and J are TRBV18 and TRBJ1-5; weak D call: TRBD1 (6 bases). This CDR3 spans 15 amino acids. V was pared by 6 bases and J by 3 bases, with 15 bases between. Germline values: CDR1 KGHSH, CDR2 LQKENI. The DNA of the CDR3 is TGTGCCAGCTCCCTCAAGACAGGTGACAATCAGCCCCAGCATTTT. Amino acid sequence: CASSLKTGDNQPQHF.

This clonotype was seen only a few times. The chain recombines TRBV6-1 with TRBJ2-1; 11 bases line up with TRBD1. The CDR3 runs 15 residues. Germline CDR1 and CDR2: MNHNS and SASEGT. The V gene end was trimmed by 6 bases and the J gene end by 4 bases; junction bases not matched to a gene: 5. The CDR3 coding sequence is TGTGCCAGCAGGTCCGGGACAGGGGGATACAATGAGCAGTTCTTC. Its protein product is CASRSGTGGYNEQFF.

In DNA, the CDR3 is TGCAGTGCCCGTTCGGGGACTAGCGGGAACTACGAGCAGTACGTC. Amino acid sequence: CSARSGTSGNYEQYV. The chain is built from TRBV20-1 and TRBJ2-7; 13 bases agree with TRBD2. CDR1 and CDR2 (germline): DFQATT, SNEGSKA (reference sequence). The length of the CDR3 is 15 residues. V shed 6 bases and J 3 bases; nucleotides not matched to a gene: 8.

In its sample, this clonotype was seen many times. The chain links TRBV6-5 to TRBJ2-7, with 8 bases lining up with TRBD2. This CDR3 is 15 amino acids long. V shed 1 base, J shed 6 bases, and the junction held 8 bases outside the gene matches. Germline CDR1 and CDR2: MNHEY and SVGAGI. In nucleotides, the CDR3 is TGTGCCAGCAGTTACTTAGGCGCGGGGGGCGGCGAGCAGTACTTC. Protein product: CASSYLGAGGGEQYF.

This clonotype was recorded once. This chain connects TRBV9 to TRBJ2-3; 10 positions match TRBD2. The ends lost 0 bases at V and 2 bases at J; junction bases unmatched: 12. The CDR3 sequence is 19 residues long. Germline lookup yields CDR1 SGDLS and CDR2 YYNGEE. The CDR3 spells CASSVGPSASGSTTDTQYF. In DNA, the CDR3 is TGTGCCAGCAGCGTAGGCCCGTCGGCTAGCGGGAGTACCACAGATACGCAGTATTTT.

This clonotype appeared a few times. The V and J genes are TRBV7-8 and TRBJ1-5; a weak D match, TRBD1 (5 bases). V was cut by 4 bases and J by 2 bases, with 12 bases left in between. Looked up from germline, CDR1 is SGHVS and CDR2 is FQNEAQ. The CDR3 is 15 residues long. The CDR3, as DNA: TGTGCCAGCAGCTCCTACCAGGGTGGCAATCAGCCCCAGCATTTT. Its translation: CASSSYQGGNQPQHF.

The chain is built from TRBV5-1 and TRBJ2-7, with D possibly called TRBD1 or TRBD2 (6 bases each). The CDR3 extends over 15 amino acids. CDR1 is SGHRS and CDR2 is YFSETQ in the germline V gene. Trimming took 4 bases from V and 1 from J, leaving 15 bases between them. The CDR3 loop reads CASSIQGRGSYEQYF. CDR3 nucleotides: TGCGCCAGCAGCATACAGGGACGGGGGTCCTACGAGCAGTACTTC.

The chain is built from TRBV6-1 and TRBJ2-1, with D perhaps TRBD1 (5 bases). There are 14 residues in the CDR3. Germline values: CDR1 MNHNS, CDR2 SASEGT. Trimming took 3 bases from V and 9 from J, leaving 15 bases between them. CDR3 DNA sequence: TGTGCCAGCAGTGATCGGCAGGGCTTGGGTGAGCAGTTCTTC. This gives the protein CASSDRQGLGEQFF.

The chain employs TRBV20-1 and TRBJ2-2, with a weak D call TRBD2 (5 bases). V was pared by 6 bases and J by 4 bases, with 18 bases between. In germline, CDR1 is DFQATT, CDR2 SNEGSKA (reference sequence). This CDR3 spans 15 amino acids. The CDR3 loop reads CSAHDRESGTGELFF. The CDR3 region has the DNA TGCAGTGCCCATGACCGGGAATCAGGCACCGGGGAGCTGTTTTTT.

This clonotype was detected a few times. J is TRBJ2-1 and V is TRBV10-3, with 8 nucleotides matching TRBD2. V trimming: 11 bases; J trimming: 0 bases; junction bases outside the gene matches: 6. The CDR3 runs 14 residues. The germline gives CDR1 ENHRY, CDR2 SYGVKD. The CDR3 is CAVESGSSYNEQFF. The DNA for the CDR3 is TGTGCCGTGGAAAGCGGGAGCTCCTACAATGAGCAGTTCTTC.

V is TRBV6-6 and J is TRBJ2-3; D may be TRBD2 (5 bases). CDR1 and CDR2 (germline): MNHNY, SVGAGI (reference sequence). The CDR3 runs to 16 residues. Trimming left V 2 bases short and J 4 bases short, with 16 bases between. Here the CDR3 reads CASSYNLRAHSDTQYF. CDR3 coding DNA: TGTGCCAGCAGTTACAACTTGCGGGCGCATTCAGATACGCAGTATTTT.

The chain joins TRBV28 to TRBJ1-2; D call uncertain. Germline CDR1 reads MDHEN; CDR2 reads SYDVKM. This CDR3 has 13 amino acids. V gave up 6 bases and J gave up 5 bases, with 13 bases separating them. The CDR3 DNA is TGTGCCAGCAGATCCGGGTCGGCGTATGGCTACACCTTC. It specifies CASRSGSAYGYTF.

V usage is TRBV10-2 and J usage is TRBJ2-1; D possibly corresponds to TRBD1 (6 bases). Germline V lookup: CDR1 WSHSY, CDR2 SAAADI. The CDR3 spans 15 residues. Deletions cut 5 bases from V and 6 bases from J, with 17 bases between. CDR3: CASSRQARILNEQFF. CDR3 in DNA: TGCGCCAGCAGTCGACAGGCAAGAATCCTCAATGAGCAGTTCTTC.

CDR3 bases: TGTGCCAGTAGTATTAATTCGGCGGCATACAATCAGCCCCAGCATTTT. It translates to CASSINSAAYNQPQHF. V and J are TRBV19 and TRBJ1-5; no reliable D call. V lost 3 bases, J lost 3 bases, and 15 bases lay in between. The CDR3 has 16 amino acids. The V gene's germline CDR1 is LNHDA and CDR2 SQIVND (reference sequence). Looking up the rest from reference TRBV19 and TRBJ1-5 gives the full variable domain: DGGITQSPKYLFRKEGQNVTLSCEQNLNHDAMYWYRQDPGQGLRLIYYSQIVNDFQKGDIAEGYSVSREKKESFPLTVTSAQKNPTAFYLCASSINSAAYNQPQHFGDGTRLSIL.

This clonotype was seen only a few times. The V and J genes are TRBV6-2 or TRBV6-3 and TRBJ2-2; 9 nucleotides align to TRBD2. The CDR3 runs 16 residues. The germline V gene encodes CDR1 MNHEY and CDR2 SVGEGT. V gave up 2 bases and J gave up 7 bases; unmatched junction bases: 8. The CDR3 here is CASSYSLAGHVGELFF. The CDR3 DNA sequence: TGTGCCAGCAGTTACAGCCTAGCGGGACATGTCGGGGAGCTGTTTTTT.

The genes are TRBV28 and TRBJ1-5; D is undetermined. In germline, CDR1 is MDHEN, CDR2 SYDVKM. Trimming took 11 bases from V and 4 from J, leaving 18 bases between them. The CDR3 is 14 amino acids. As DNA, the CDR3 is TGTGCCGCGGAGGGTTGGGGTAATAATCAGCCCCAGCATTTT. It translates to CAAEGWGNNQPQHF.

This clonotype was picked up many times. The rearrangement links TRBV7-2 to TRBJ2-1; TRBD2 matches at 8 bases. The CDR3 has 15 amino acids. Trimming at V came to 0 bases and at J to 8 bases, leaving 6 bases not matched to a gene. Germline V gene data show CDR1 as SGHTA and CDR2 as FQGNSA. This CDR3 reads CASSLAGLEQYEQFF. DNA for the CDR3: TGTGCCAGCAGCTTAGCGGGACTAGAGCAATATGAGCAGTTCTTC.

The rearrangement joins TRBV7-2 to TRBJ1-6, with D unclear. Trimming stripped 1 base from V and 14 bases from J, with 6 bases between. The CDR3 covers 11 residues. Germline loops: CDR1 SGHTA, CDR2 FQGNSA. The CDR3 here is CASSLETTLHF. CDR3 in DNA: TGTGCCAGCAGCTTAGAGACAACCCTCCACTTT. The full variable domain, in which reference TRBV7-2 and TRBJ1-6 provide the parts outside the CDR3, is GAGVSQSPSNKVTEKGKDVELRCDPISGHTALYWYRQSLGQGLEFLIYFQGNSAPDKSGLPSDRFSAERTGGSVSTLTIQRTQQEDSAVYLCASSLETTLHFGNGTRLTVT.

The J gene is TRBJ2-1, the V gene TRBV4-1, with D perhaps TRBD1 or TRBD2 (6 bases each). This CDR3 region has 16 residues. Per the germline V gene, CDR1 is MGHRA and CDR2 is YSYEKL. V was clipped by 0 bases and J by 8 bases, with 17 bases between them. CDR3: CASSQDWGARRHEQFF. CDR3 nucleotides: TGCGCCAGCAGCCAAGACTGGGGGGCGAGACGTCATGAGCAGTTCTTC.

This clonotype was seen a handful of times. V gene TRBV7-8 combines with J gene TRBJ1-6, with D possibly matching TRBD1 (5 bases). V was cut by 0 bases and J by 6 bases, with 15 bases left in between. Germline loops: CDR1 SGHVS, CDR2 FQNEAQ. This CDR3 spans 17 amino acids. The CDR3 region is CASSLAGRVGSNSPLHF. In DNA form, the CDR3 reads TGTGCCAGCAGCTTAGCCGGCAGGGTCGGTTCTAATTCACCCCTCCACTTT.

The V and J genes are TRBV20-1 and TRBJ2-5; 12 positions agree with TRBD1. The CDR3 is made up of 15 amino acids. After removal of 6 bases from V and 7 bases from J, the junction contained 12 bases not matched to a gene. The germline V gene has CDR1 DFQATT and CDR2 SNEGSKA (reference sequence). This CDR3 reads CSALPGQGALGTQYF. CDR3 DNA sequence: TGCAGTGCCCTACCGGGACAGGGGGCGCTCGGGACCCAGTACTTC.

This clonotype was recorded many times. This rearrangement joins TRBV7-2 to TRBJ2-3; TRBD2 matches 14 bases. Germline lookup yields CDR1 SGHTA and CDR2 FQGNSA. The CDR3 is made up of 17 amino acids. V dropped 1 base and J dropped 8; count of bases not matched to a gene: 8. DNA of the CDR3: TGTGCCAGCAGCTTAGGGGGCGGACTAGCGGGAGGCCCTACGCAGTATTTT. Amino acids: CASSLGGGLAGGPTQYF. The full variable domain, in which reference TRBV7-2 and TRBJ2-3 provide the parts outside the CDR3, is GAGVSQSPSNKVTEKGKDVELRCDPISGHTALYWYRQSLGQGLEFLIYFQGNSAPDKSGLPSDRFSAERTGGSVSTLTIQRTQQEDSAVYLCASSLGGGLAGGPTQYFGPGTRLTVL.

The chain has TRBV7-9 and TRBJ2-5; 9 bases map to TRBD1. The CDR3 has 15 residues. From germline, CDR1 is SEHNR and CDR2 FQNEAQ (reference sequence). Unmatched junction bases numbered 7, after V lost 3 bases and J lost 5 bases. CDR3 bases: TGTGCCAGCAGCTTCACGTGGGGACAGGGCGAGACCCAGTACTTC. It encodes CASSFTWGQGETQYF.

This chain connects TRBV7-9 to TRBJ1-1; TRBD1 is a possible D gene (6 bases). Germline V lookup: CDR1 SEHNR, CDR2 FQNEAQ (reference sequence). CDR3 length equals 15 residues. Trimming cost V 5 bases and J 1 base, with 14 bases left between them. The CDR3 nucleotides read TGTGCCAGCAGCCAGAACAGGGATGGGAACACTGAAGCTTTCTTT. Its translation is CASSQNRDGNTEAFF.